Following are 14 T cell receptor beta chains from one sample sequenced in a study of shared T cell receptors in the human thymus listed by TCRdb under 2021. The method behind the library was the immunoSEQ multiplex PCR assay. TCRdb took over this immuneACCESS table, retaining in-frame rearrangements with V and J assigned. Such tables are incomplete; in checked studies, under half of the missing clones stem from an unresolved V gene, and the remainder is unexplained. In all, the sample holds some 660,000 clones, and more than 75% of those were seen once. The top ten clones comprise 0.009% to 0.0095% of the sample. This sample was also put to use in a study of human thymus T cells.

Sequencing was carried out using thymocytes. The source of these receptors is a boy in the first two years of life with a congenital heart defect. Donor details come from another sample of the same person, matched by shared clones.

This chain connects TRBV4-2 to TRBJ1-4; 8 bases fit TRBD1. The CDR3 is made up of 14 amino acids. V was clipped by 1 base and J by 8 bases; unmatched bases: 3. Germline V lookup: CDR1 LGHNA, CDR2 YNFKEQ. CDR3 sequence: CASSQAQGAEKLFF. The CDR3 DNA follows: TGTGCCAGCAGCCAAGCTCAGGGGGCCGAAAAACTGTTTTTT.

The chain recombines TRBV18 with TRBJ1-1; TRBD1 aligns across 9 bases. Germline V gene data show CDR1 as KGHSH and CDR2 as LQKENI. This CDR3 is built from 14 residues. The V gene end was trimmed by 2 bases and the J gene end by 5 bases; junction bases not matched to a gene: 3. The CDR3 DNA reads TGTGCCAGCTCACCAGGGGACAGGGCTACTGAAGCTTTCTTT. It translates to CASSPGDRATEAFF.

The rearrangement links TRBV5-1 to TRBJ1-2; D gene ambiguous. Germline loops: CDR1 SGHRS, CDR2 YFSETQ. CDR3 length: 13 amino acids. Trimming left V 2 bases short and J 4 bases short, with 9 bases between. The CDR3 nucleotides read TGCGCCAGCAGCTTTGGAGGCTTCTATGGCTACACCTTC. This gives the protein CASSFGGFYGYTF.

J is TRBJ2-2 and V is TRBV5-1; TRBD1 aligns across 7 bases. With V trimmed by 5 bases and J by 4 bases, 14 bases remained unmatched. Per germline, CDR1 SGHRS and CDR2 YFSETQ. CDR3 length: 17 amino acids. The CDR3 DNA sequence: TGCGCCAGCAGTGGCAAAGGGACAGCCCGGGGCACCGGGGAGCTGTTTTTT. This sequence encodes CASSGKGTARGTGELFF.

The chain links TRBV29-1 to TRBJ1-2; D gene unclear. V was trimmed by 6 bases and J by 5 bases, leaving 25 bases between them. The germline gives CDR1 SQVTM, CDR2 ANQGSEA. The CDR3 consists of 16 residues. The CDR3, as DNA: TGCAGCGTGCCACTAACCCTCGGCGGTATCGGGTATGGCTACACCTTC. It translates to CSVPLTLGGIGYGYTF.

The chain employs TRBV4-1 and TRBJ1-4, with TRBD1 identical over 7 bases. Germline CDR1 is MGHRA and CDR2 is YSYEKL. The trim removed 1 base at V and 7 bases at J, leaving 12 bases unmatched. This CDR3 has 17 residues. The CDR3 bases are TGCGCCAGCAGCCAAGTCTTCCTTACAGGGGTTGGTGAAAAACTGTTTTTT. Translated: CASSQVFLTGVGEKLFF.

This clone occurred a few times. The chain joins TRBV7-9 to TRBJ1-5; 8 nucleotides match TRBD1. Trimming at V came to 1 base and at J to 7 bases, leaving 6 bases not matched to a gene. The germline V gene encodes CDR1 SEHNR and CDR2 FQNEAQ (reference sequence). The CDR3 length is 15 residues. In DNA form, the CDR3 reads TGTGCCAGCAGCTTAGAAGGCCCAGGGGGCCAGCCCCAGCATTTT. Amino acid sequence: CASSLEGPGGQPQHF.

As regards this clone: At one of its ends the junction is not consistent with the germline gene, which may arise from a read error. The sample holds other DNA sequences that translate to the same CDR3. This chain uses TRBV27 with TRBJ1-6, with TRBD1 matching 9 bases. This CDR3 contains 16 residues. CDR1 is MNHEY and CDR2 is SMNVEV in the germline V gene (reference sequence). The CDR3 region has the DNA TGTGCCAGCAGTTCAAAACAGGGGGCAAATAATTCCCCCCTCCACTTT. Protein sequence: CASSSKQGANNSPLHF.

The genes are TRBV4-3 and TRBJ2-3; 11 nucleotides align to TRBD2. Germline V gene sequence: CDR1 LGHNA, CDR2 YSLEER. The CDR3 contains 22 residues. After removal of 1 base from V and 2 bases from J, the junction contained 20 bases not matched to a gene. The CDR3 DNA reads TGCGCCAGCAGCCAAGTTCTAGCGGGGGGATACAAGGGACCCCAAAACACAGATACGCAGTATTTT. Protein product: CASSQVLAGGYKGPQNTDTQYF.

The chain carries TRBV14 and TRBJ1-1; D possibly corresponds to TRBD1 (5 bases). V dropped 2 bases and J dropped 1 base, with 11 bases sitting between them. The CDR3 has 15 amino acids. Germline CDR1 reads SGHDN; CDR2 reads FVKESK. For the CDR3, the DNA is TGTGCCAGCAGCCAAACCTTGACAGCGAACACTGAAGCTTTCTTT. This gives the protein CASSQTLTANTEAFF. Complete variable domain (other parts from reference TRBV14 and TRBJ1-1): EAGVTQFPSHSVIEKGQTVTLRCDPISGHDNLYWYRRVMGKEIKFLLHFVKESKQDESGMPNNRFLAERTGGTYSTLKVQPAELEDSGVYFCASSQTLTANTEAFFGQGTRLTVV.

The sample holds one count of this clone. CDR3 in amino acids: CASSLRGDRSLGNTIYF. Here the CDR3 DNA reads TGTGCCAGCAGTTTAAGGGGGGACAGGTCGCTTGGAAACACCATATATTTT. This chain uses TRBV28 with TRBJ1-3; 8 bases agree with TRBD1. The V gene end was trimmed by 2 bases and the J gene end by 3 bases; junction bases not matched to a gene: 9. The CDR3 is made up of 17 amino acids. The germline gives CDR1 MDHEN, CDR2 SYDVKM.

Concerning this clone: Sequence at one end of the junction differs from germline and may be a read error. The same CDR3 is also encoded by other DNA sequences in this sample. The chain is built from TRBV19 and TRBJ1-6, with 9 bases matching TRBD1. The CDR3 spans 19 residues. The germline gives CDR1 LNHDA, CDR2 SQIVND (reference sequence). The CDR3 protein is CASSSTTGGGISYNSPLHF. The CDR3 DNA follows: TGTGCCAGTAGTTCGACAACAGGGGGCGGGATCTCCTATAATTCCCCCCTCCACTTT.

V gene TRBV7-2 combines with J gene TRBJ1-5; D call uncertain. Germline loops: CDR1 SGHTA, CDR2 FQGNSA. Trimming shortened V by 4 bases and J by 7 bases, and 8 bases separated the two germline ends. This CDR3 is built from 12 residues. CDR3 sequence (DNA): TGTGCCAGCAGCTACCCCCGGCAGCCCCAGCATTTT. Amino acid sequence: CASSYPRQPQHF.

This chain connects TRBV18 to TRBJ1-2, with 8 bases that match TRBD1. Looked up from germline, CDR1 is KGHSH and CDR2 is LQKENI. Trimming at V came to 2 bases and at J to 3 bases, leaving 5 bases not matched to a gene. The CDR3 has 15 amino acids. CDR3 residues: CASSPIHRGDYGYTF. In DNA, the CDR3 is TGTGCCAGCTCACCAATCCACAGGGGGGACTATGGCTACACCTTC.